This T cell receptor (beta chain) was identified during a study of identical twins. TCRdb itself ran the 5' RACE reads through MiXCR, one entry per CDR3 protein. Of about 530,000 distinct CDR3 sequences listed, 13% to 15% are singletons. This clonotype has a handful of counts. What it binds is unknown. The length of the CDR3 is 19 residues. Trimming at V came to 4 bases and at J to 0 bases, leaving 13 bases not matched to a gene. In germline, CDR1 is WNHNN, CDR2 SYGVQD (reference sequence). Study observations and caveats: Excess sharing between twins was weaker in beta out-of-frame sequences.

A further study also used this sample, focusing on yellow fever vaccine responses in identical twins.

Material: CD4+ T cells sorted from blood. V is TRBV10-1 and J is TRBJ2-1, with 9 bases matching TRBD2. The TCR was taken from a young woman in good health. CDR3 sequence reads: CASSGPSGKTGGSYNEQFF. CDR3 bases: TGCGCCAGCAGTGGTCCTAGCGGGAAAACTGGCGGCTCCTACAATGAGCAGTTCTTC.